This TCR beta chain stems from a study of metastatic and nonmetastatic thyroid tumors. Study context: Comparison of repertoires was carried out across blood and tumor or nodule tissue from malignant and benign thyroid patients. Study-wide results and caveats: Across blood and tumor, TCR beta diversity in malignant thyroid tumors was reportedly significantly higher than in benign nodules.

The germline V gene has CDR1 SGHNT and CDR2 YENEEA. CDR3 length: 15 amino acids. V was shortened by 5 bases and J by 3 bases, with 16 bases between the two germline ends. Until they underwent thyroid surgery, no patient had received any treatment. A note on this clone: Its specificity is unknown.

In the authors' methods: A papillary thyroid cancer distant-metastasis classifier was built from CDR3 differences across clinicopathological groups. TCRdb reanalyzed the PCR reads via MiXCR. TCRdb, rather than the study authors, made the V and J calls. The sample yields some 20,000 clones, roughly 17% seen once. The sequence was collected from a male donor with papillary thyroid cancer or a benign thyroid nodule (not recorded which). Some clones in this sample may be carry-over from other donors' samples. The specimen sequenced was blood. V and J are TRBV11-3 and TRBJ2-5; possibly TRBD2 for D (7 bases). The CDR3 nucleotides read TGTGCCAGCAGCCGTAGTGGGGGGGACAAAGAGACCCAGTACTTC. As protein: CASSRSGGDKETQYF. Supplemented by reference TRBV11-3 and TRBJ2-5, the full variable domain reads EAGVVQSPRYKIIEKKQPVAFWCNPISGHNTLYWYLQNLGQGPELLIRYENEEAVDDSQLPKDRFSAERLKGVDSTLKIQPAELGDSAVYLCASSRSGGDKETQYFGPGTRLLVL.